A selection of T cell receptor beta chains follows, all from one sample in a study of response to subunit inactivated influenza vaccine. TCRdb re-called the RT-PCR reads with MiXCR, one entry per CDR3 protein. The table records 200,000 to 300,000 distinct CDR3 sequences, 9% to 15% of them present only once. Specimen: non-naive T cells sorted from PBMCs, collected 14 days before vaccination. These receptors all come from a man over 45 who received an inactivated influenza vaccine. Both conserved end residues are part of each CDR3. The D gene is left open where the match is weak. Size tells how often a clone was seen (once, few, many) or the class of an expanded clone, and some rows leave it out.

>17|TRBD2|-|TRBV10-2|TRBJ2-2
CASRFSAGTSGTGELFF
TGCGCCAGCAGGTTTTCCGCCGGGACTAGCGGGACCGGGGAGCTGTTTTTT
>15|-|-|TRBV7-2|TRBJ1-1
CASSSAMSWNTEAFF
TGTGCCAGCAGCTCAGCGATGAGCTGGAACACTGAAGCTTTCTTT
>17|TRBD2|few|TRBV9|TRBJ2-1
CASNPTSGGGSYNEQFF
TGTGCCAGCAACCCGACTAGCGGGGGGGGTTCCTACAATGAGCAGTTCTTC
>16|TRBD2|-|TRBV20-1|TRBJ2-3
CSATLISGRARDTQYF
TGCAGTGCTACCCTTATTAGCGGGAGGGCCCGAGATACGCAGTATTTT
>14|TRBD2|-|TRBV3-1|TRBJ2-1
CASSLRGRAVEQFF
TGTGCCAGCAGCTTGCGGGGGAGGGCGGTGGAGCAGTTCTTC
>13|-|-|TRBV6-2/TRBV6-3|TRBJ2-5
CASSRTEQETQYF
TGTGCCAGCAGCCGGACAGAGCAAGAGACCCAGTACTTC
>15|-|many|TRBV20-1|TRBJ1-5
CSARDYSHSNQPQHF
TGCAGTGCTAGAGATTACAGTCATAGCAATCAGCCCCAGCATTTT
>15|TRBD1|many|TRBV28|TRBJ2-2
CASYGDREWTGELFF
TGTGCCAGCTACGGGGACAGGGAATGGACCGGGGAGCTGTTTTTT
>16|TRBD2|few|TRBV10-3|TRBJ2-7
CASGTSGGRSSYEQYF
TGTGCCTCCGGGACTAGCGGGGGCCGAAGCTCCTACGAGCAGTACTTC
>15|-|few|TRBV11-2|TRBJ1-3
CASSLDPAIGNTIYF
TGTGCCAGCAGCTTAGACCCAGCTATAGGGAACACCATATATTTT
>14|TRBD2|few|TRBV10-3|TRBJ2-7
CAIRRTSSSYEQYF
TGTGCCATCAGACGGACTAGCAGCTCCTACGAGCAGTACTTC
>14|TRBD1|few|TRBV25-1|TRBJ1-2
CASAQTGDNYGYTF
TGTGCCAGCGCTCAGACAGGGGACAACTATGGCTACACCTTC
>14|-|-|TRBV4-3|TRBJ1-4
CASSRGRLGEKLFF
TGCGCCAGCAGTCGGGGCCGACTCGGTGAAAAACTGTTTTTT
>14|-|few|TRBV5-6|TRBJ2-3
CASSLIWDTDTQYF
TGTGCCAGCAGCTTGATATGGGACACAGATACGCAGTATTTT
>15|TRBD1|-|TRBV20-1|TRBJ1-1
CSARDRNRGRTEAFF
TGCAGTGCTAGAGATCGAAACAGGGGGCGGACTGAAGCTTTCTTT
>16|TRBD1|-|TRBV18|TRBJ1-2
CASSPSGQGAGYGYTF
TGTGCCAGCTCACCGTCCGGACAGGGGGCAGGCTATGGCTACACCTTC
>13|-|few|TRBV7-9|TRBJ2-7
CASSLVMDTEQYF
TGTGCCAGCAGCTTAGTTATGGACACCGAGCAGTACTTC
>13|TRBD1|-|TRBV20-1|TRBJ2-1
CSARRTGTNEQFF
TGCAGTGCTAGGAGGACAGGGACCAATGAGCAGTTCTTC
>17|TRBD2|few|TRBV20-1|TRBJ2-5
CSARLLGVAGGEETQYF
TGCAGTGCTAGACTCCTCGGGGTAGCGGGAGGAGAAGAGACCCAGTACTTC
>13|-|few|TRBV6-1|TRBJ2-2
CASRPVLTGELFF
TGTGCCAGCCGTCCGGTTCTCACCGGGGAGCTGTTTTTT
>14|-|-|TRBV20-1|TRBJ2-2
CSASPRGPAGELFF
TGCAGTGCTAGCCCGCGGGGGCCGGCTGGGGAGCTGTTTTTT
>15|TRBD2|many|TRBV27|TRBJ2-1
CASSPGLAGVNEQFF
TGTGCCAGCAGTCCCGGACTAGCGGGAGTCAATGAGCAGTTCTTC